The T cell receptor (beta chain) under discussion was sequenced for a study of T cell clonality in common variable immunodeficiency. Overall study results and limits: Reportedly, TCR beta sequences from common variable immunodeficiency showed fewer deletions and N-nucleotide insertions.

Clones were sequenced by immunoSEQ multiplex PCR, and TCRdb holds only the in-frame ones, with some missing. The profile covers about 20,000 clones, none occurring a single time. V lost 7 bases to trimming and J lost 2 bases, with 11 bases between them. Germline loops: CDR1 LNHDA, CDR2 SQIVND (reference sequence). CDR3 length equals 13 residues. This clone showed up just a few times. Its matching antigen is unknown. The CDR3 end falls 3 residues outside the read, so it is completed with the germline J gene. V is TRBV19 and J is TRBJ2-5; tentatively, D is TRBD2 (6 bases). Sequenced material: peripheral blood mononuclear cells. The clonotype originates from a human donor with common variable immunodeficiency. CDR3 loop: CASNGGWQETQYF. CDR3 DNA, as far as it was read: TGTGCCAGTAACGGGGGTTGGCAAGAGACC.